Only one count was recorded for the clone carrying this T cell receptor (beta chain). The sample comes from a study of blood T cell repertoires in COVID-19. Turning to the study itself: PBMCs, B-cell-depleted T cells, or T cells were the source of the cDNA or gDNA that made up the material.

Per the original data handling: It was from reference gene primer amplification that nucleated cell counts were estimated. Libraries were prepared by immunoSEQ multiplex PCR; TCRdb keeps only in-frame clonotypes and omits some of them. That table supplies the V and J calls and clone size; D and trimming were determined from the DNA. There are roughly 140,000 clones in the sample; roughly 80% occur only once, and 5% to 7.5% lies in the top ten. Trimming stripped 1 base from V and 5 bases from J, with 14 bases between. The CDR3 loop spans 15 amino acids. Germline V lookup: CDR1 SGDLS, CDR2 YYNGEE. The sample was peripheral blood. The chain has TRBV9 and TRBJ2-3; D may be TRBD2 (5 bases). This TCR was sampled from a human donor in a cohort sampled during active COVID-19. CDR3 DNA: TGTGCCAGCAGCGTATTAGGAGGATTCGAAGATACGCAGTATTTT. This translates into CASSVLGGFEDTQYF.